The 31 T cell receptor beta chains below were found in one sample sequenced in a study of shared clonotypes between healthy human individuals. Positively selected for CCR7, the CD45RO-negative cells used as naive CD8 cells excluded terminally differentiated effector memory CD45RA+ cells. Sequenced by immunoSEQ multiplex PCR; TCRdb stores in-frame clones only, minus some. The sample has 2 million to 2.5 million clones; over 85% are singletons. The sample consisted of naive CD8+ T cells sorted from blood. Receptors originate from a young man in good health.

The genes are TRBV9 and TRBJ2-7, with D maybe TRBD2 (5 bases). V was clipped by 0 bases and J by 3 bases, with 10 bases between them. Germline CDR1 SGDLS, CDR2 YYNGEE. The CDR3 totals 14 residues. The CDR3 is CASSVAPLVYEQYF. The CDR3 DNA sequence: TGTGCCAGCAGCGTAGCCCCACTAGTCTACGAGCAGTACTTC. Full variable domain (rest looked up from reference TRBV9 and TRBJ2-7): DSGVTQTPKHLITATGQRVTLRCSPRSGDLSVYWYQQSLDQGLQFLIQYYNGEERAKGNILERFSAQQFPDLHSELNLSSLELGDSALYFCASSVAPLVYEQYFGPGTRLTVT.

This chain links TRBV7-9 with TRBJ1-6, with 9 positions matching TRBD1. Germline lookup yields CDR1 SEHNR and CDR2 FQNEAQ (reference sequence). The CDR3 is 14 residues long. V shed 4 bases and J 11 bases; nucleotides not matched to a gene: 6. CDR3: CASSSDRGSAPLHF. The CDR3 DNA reads TGTGCCAGCAGCTCTGACAGGGGGTCGGCACCCCTCCACTTT. Together with reference TRBV7-9 and TRBJ1-6, the CDR3 gives the full variable domain: DTGVSQNPRHKITKRGQNVTFRCDPISEHNRLYWYRQTLGQGPEFLTYFQNEAQLEKSRLLSDRFSAERPKGSFSTLEIQRTEQGDSAMYLCASSSDRGSAPLHFGNGTRLTVT.

A few counts support this clone. The chain carries TRBV5-4 and TRBJ1-1; perhaps TRBD1 as D (5 bases). Trimming pared 0 bases from V and 0 bases from J, leaving 9 bases between. Germline V lookup: CDR1 SGHNT, CDR2 YYREEE (reference sequence). This CDR3 contains 15 residues. The CDR3 DNA reads as TGTGCCAGCAGCTTGGAGGGGTCTTTGAACACTGAAGCTTTCTTT. It is translated as CASSLEGSLNTEAFF.

J is TRBJ2-3 and V is TRBV9, with TRBD2 identical over 7 bases. Germline loops: CDR1 SGDLS, CDR2 YYNGEE. Germline trimming cut 0 bases from V and 2 bases from J; bases unmatched to any gene: 6. The CDR3 is made up of 16 amino acids. The chain's CDR3 is CASSVVSGADTDTQYF. DNA for the CDR3: TGTGCCAGCAGCGTAGTGAGCGGGGCCGACACAGATACGCAGTATTTT.

This chain connects TRBV4-1 to TRBJ1-1; D is perhaps TRBD1 (5 bases). Germline CDR1 reads MGHRA; CDR2 reads YSYEKL. CDR3 size: 15 residues. The V and J ends lost 0 bases and 3 bases respectively, with 11 bases between them. The CDR3 is CASSQEAGLYTEAFF. As DNA, the CDR3 is TGCGCCAGCAGCCAAGAGGCAGGGTTGTACACTGAAGCTTTCTTT.

The chain uses TRBV9 and TRBJ2-7, with TRBD1 as a possible D gene (6 bases). The CDR3 length is 14 residues. Germline assignment: CDR1 SGDLS and CDR2 YYNGEE. The V end lost 4 bases, the J end lost 7 bases, and 18 bases lay between the germline ends. DNA of the CDR3: TGTGCCAGCAGCTCTCAGGGGTCCCCGGGGGAGCAGTACTTC. The encoded protein is CASSSQGSPGEQYF.

The chain employs TRBV6-5 and TRBJ1-2, with no clear D. V was pared by 2 bases and J by 4 bases, with 8 bases between. Germline V CDR1 and CDR2: MNHEY, SVGAGI. The CDR3 loop spans 13 amino acids. CDR3 DNA sequence: TGTGCCAGCAGTTACGAGCCCTTCTATGGCTACACCTTC. This encodes CASSYEPFYGYTF.

This chain links TRBV7-6 with TRBJ2-1, with 16 positions matching TRBD2. Trimming cost V 3 bases and J 8 bases; bases outside gene matches: 4. The V gene's germline CDR1 is SGHVS and CDR2 FNYEAQ. The CDR3 covers 16 residues. The CDR3 DNA sequence: TGTGCCAGCAGCTTCGGGACTAGCGGGGGGGCCGATGAGCAGTTCTTC. Its translation: CASSFGTSGGADEQFF.

The chain is built from TRBV27 and TRBJ2-4, with D unresolved. V dropped 3 bases and J dropped 3 bases, with 6 bases sitting between them. The CDR3 sequence is 13 residues long. Germline V gene sequence: CDR1 MNHEY, CDR2 SMNVEV (reference sequence). Here the CDR3 reads CASSLSLKNIQYF. In DNA form, the CDR3 reads TGTGCCAGCAGTTTGTCTCTCAAAAACATTCAGTACTTC.

Of note for this clone: The same CDR3 arises from other DNA sequences in this sample as well. The chain has TRBV5-4 and TRBJ2-2; no clear D gene. The germline V gene has CDR1 SGHNT and CDR2 YYREEE (reference sequence). Trimming pared 0 bases from V and 1 base from J, leaving 4 bases between. This CDR3 has 14 amino acids. The CDR3 region has the DNA TGTGCCAGCAGCTTGGCGGAGAACACCGGGGAGCTGTTTTTT. It codes for CASSLAENTGELFF.

The DNA of the CDR3 is TGTGCCAGCAGCTATAGCGGGGACAGCTCCTACGAGCAGTACTTC. This sequence encodes CASSYSGDSSYEQYF. The rearrangement joins TRBV4-2 to TRBJ2-7, with D perhaps matching TRBD2 (8 bases). The V gene's germline CDR1 is LGHNA and CDR2 YNFKEQ. Trimming removed 5 bases from V and 0 bases from J, with 14 bases in between. This CDR3 region has 15 residues.

This sequence joins TRBV6-6 and TRBJ2-7, with D perhaps being TRBD1 or TRBD2 (5 bases each). This CDR3 is 14 amino acids long. Germline V gives CDR1 MNHNY, CDR2 SVGAGI (reference sequence). Trimming cost V 4 bases and J 3 bases, with 13 bases left between them. The CDR3 region has the DNA TGTGCCAGCAGTTCTCCGGGACCCGACTACGAGCAGTACTTC. Residues: CASSSPGPDYEQYF.

The chain carries TRBV9 and TRBJ1-2; possibly TRBD1 for D (5 bases). Deletions cut 2 bases from V and 5 bases from J, with 13 bases between. Per germline, CDR1 SGDLS and CDR2 YYNGEE. The CDR3 runs 14 residues. The CDR3 DNA follows: TGTGCCAGCAGCGTTTCGGGGGGACCATATGGCTACACCTTC. Amino acids: CASSVSGGPYGYTF.

The rearrangement links TRBV6-5 to TRBJ2-7; no firm D call. Germline V gene sequence: CDR1 MNHEY, CDR2 SVGAGI. This CDR3 contains 12 residues. V lost 9 bases, J lost 0 bases, and 9 bases lay in between. The CDR3 DNA reads TGTGCCAGTGCTGTAAACTCCTACGAGCAGTACTTC. Residues: CASAVNSYEQYF.

The genes are TRBV10-3 and TRBJ1-2; D gene uncertain. CDR1 is ENHRY, CDR2 SYGVKD, per germline. The CDR3 is 14 amino acids. V was cut by 8 bases and J by 0 bases, with 13 bases left in between. The CDR3 protein is CAILAAETNYGYTF. The CDR3 DNA is TGTGCCATCCTAGCGGCAGAGACTAACTATGGCTACACCTTC.

This chain links TRBV13 with TRBJ1-1; the match to TRBD1 covers 8 bases. The CDR3 runs to 12 residues. In germline, CDR1 is PRHDT, CDR2 FYEKMQ (reference sequence). V was clipped by 5 bases and J by 10 bases; unmatched bases: 6. The CDR3: CASSPGDRPAFF. As DNA, the CDR3 is TGTGCCAGCAGCCCGGGGGACAGGCCAGCTTTCTTT.

This chain uses TRBV30 with TRBJ2-2, with D possibly matching TRBD1 (6 bases). CDR1 is GTSNPN, CDR2 SVGIG, per germline (reference sequence). This CDR3 region has 13 residues. Trimming shortened V by 5 bases and J by 6 bases, and 13 bases separated the two germline ends. The CDR3 DNA is TGTGCCTGGTCTCTAGGGGGTTCCGGGGAGCTGTTTTTT. Its protein product is CAWSLGGSGELFF.

The V and J genes are TRBV6-5 and TRBJ2-1, with no clear D. Germline CDR1 and CDR2: MNHEY and SVGAGI. Between the trimmed V and J ends, which lost 0 bases and 6 bases, there was a span of 9 bases. The length of the CDR3 is 14 residues. The CDR3 DNA sequence: TGTGCCAGCAGTTACTCGTTAGGGCCCAATGAGCAGTTCTTC. It specifies CASSYSLGPNEQFF.

The CDR3 loop reads CSVGPEEGAGQYF. In DNA form, the CDR3 reads TGCAGCGTTGGACCTGAGGAAGGGGCAGGGCAGTACTTC. The chain employs TRBV29-1 and TRBJ2-7; possibly TRBD1 for D (5 bases). V shed 4 bases and J shed 9 bases, with 19 bases lying between them. In germline, CDR1 is SQVTM, CDR2 ANQGSEA. The CDR3 has 13 residues.

This chain connects TRBV11-2 to TRBJ2-7, with a weak D call TRBD1 (6 bases). The germline V gene encodes CDR1 SGHAT and CDR2 FQNNGV. Between the trimmed V and J ends, which lost 3 bases and 3 bases, there was a span of 12 bases. CDR3 length: 14 residues. The CDR3: CASSFPDRYYEQYF. CDR3 nucleotide sequence: TGTGCCAGCAGCTTTCCAGACAGGTACTACGAGCAGTACTTC.

The chain has TRBV5-6 and TRBJ2-7, with 9 bases fitting TRBD1. The CDR3 has 15 amino acids. V lost 5 bases, J lost 5 bases, and 11 bases stayed unmatched. Germline-derived CDR1 and CDR2 are SGHDT and YYEEEE. The CDR3 protein is CASSSPGQGLHEQYF. The CDR3 nucleotides read TGTGCCAGCAGTTCTCCGGGACAGGGTCTCCACGAGCAGTACTTC.

Regarding this clone: The sample carries other DNA sequences with the same CDR3. This chain links TRBV27 with TRBJ1-5, with TRBD1 as a possible D gene (5 bases). CDR3 length: 15 residues. CDR1 MNHEY and CDR2 SMNVEV come from the germline V gene (reference sequence). Deletions cut 1 base from V and 4 bases from J, with 11 bases between. The CDR3 DNA is TGTGCCAGCAGTTTATGGGGCAACTCAAATCAGCCCCAGCATTTT. Protein sequence: CASSLWGNSNQPQHF.

The chain uses TRBV19 and TRBJ2-7; D tentatively fits TRBD1 or TRBD2 (6 bases each). Germline lookup yields CDR1 LNHDA and CDR2 SQIVND (reference sequence). V was shortened by 5 bases and J by 4 bases, with 18 bases between the two germline ends. CDR3 length: 15 amino acids. For the CDR3, the DNA is TGTGCCAGTAGTTTCGGTGGAGGAGGGGGGTACGAGCAGTACTTC. It specifies CASSFGGGGGYEQYF.

The V gene is TRBV5-4, the J gene TRBJ1-1; D possibly corresponds to TRBD1 (5 bases). Germline V gene lookup returns CDR1 SGHNT and CDR2 YYREEE (reference sequence). The CDR3 is 13 residues long. Trimming took 5 bases from V and 4 from J, leaving 12 bases between them. The CDR3 DNA reads as TGTGCCAGCAGGGAGGGGTGGGGCACTGAAGCTTTCTTT. Translating it yields CASREGWGTEAFF.

CDR3 sequence: CASSQERQGVNLLYEQYF. CDR3 bases: TGCGCCAGCAGCCAAGAGCGACAGGGGGTAAACTTGTTATACGAGCAGTACTTC. The chain has TRBV4-3 and TRBJ2-7; TRBD1 matches 9 bases. The ends lost 0 bases at V and 4 bases at J; junction bases unmatched: 13. The CDR3 extends over 18 amino acids. Germline V lookup: CDR1 LGHNA, CDR2 YSLEER.

The chain links TRBV28 to TRBJ2-5; TRBD1 matches 7 bases. The CDR3 sequence is 16 residues long. CDR1 MDHEN and CDR2 SYDVKM come from the germline V gene. The ends lost 4 bases at V and 0 bases at J; junction bases unmatched: 8. This CDR3 is CASSSLRDSYQETQYF. CDR3 sequence (DNA): TGTGCCAGCAGTTCTCTCAGGGACAGCTACCAAGAGACCCAGTACTTC.

The rearrangement uses TRBV29-1 and TRBJ1-2; no firm D call. The CDR3 loop spans 15 amino acids. V was trimmed by 0 bases and J by 8 bases, leaving 19 bases between them. CDR1 is SQVTM, CDR2 ANQGSEA, per germline. As DNA, the CDR3 is TGCAGCGTTGAAGAAGTCGAATTTGTAGGCGGAGGCTACACCTTC. Its translation: CSVEEVEFVGGGYTF.

The chain couples TRBV7-2 to TRBJ1-4, with D perhaps matching TRBD1 (5 bases). Trimming stripped 1 base from V and 6 bases from J, with 9 bases between. CDR1 is SGHTA and CDR2 is FQGNSA in the germline V gene. The CDR3 contains 14 residues. The CDR3 DNA sequence: TGTGCCAGCAGCTTAGTTACGGGGGATGAAAAACTGTTTTTT. Protein product: CASSLVTGDEKLFF.

This clone was picked up one time. V is TRBV7-9 and J is TRBJ1-1; possible D gene TRBD1, 5 bases. With 7 bases removed from V and 4 bases from J, the gap between germline ends came to 19 bases. The CDR3 sequence is 15 residues long. Germline CDR1 SEHNR, CDR2 FQNEAQ (reference sequence). DNA for the CDR3: TGTGCCAGCAATTCCCGAGGGGCTTGGGGCACTGAAGCTTTCTTT. The encoded protein is CASNSRGAWGTEAFF. Looking up the rest from reference TRBV7-9 and TRBJ1-1 gives the full variable domain: DTGVSQNPRHKITKRGQNVTFRCDPISEHNRLYWYRQTLGQGPEFLTYFQNEAQLEKSRLLSDRFSAERPKGSFSTLEIQRTEQGDSAMYLCASNSRGAWGTEAFFGQGTRLTVV.

This clone occurred once. The sample holds other DNA sequences that translate to the same CDR3. The chain carries TRBV19 and TRBJ2-1, with TRBD1 identical over 9 bases. V gave up 4 bases and J gave up 4 bases; unmatched junction bases: 2. CDR1 is LNHDA, CDR2 SQIVND, per germline (reference sequence). The CDR3 runs 14 residues. The CDR3 bases are TGTGCCAGTAGTACGGGACAGGGATACAATGAGCAGTTCTTC. Translation: CASSTGQGYNEQFF.

The chain couples TRBV7-6 to TRBJ2-3; TRBD2 matches at 10 bases. The germline V gene has CDR1 SGHVS and CDR2 FNYEAQ. This CDR3 comprises 16 residues. The DNA for the CDR3 is TGTGCACTAAGGCTAGCGGGAGAGCCTAGCACAGATACGCAGTATTTT. Protein sequence: CALRLAGEPSTDTQYF.